The subject of this entry is one T cell receptor beta chain. This sample was included in a study of blood T cell repertoires in COVID-19. Trimming removed 3 bases from V and 7 bases from J, with 13 bases in between. Germline V gene sequence: CDR1 LNHNV, CDR2 YYDKDF (reference sequence). This CDR3 region has 15 residues. Assay: immunoSEQ multiplex PCR; the TCRdb copy retains only in-frame clones and omits some. The sample yields more than 250,000 clones, over 70% seen once. The sequence derives from a woman between 45 and 65 years old with acute or convalescent COVID-19. The material sequenced was peripheral blood. This chain joins TRBV15 and TRBJ1-6; the D gene is possibly TRBD1 (6 bases). CDR3 nucleotides: TGTGCCACCAGCAGGGCGACAGGTGGGAATTCACCCCTCCACTTT. Its protein is CATSRATGGNSPLHF.